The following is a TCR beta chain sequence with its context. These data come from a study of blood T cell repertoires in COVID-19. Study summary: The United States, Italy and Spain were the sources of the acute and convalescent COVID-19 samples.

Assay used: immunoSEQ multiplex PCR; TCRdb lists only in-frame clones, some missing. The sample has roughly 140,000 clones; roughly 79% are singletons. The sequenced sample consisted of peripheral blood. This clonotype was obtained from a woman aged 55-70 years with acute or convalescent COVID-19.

The CDR3 bases are TGTGCCAGCAGTGAGGGGACAGGTCTCTACGAGCAGTACTTC. Encoded protein: CASSEGTGLYEQYF. J is TRBJ2-7 and V is TRBV2; 8 nucleotides line up with TRBD1. Germline V gene sequence: CDR1 SNHLY, CDR2 FYNNEI. The CDR3 runs 14 residues. V gave up 3 bases and J gave up 3 bases; unmatched junction bases: 4.